This T cell receptor beta chain emerged from a study of CD4 T cells in relation to SARS-CoV-2 and coronaviruses. Study details: TCR beta CDR3s were sequenced after 10-day antigen culture of PBMCs.

Cryopreserved PBMCs were CD4-enriched, then split into naive and memory cells. For around ten days, 10^5 sorted CD4+ cells grew with T cell-depleted PBMCs and CEF. Findings and limits, study-wide: Compared with monoreactive clones, crossreactive clones showed significantly weaker SARS-CoV-2 expansion.

As concerns this clone: Antigen: not known.

Using immunoSEQ multiplex PCR, the repertoire was profiled, and TCRdb retains in-frame clones only, with some absent. The data show around 30,000 clones, about 76% seen once. The sample consisted of memory CD4+ T cells from PBMCs, cultured in vitro. The clonotype was recovered from an adult with COVID-19.

The CDR3 here is CASSLANRVEQYF. CDR3 nucleotides: TGTGCCAGCAGCTTGGCCAACAGGGTCGAGCAGTACTTC. The V and J genes are TRBV5-4 and TRBJ2-7, with D perhaps matching TRBD1 (6 bases). CDR3 length: 13 residues. The V end was cut by 0 bases, the J end by 6 bases, with 10 bases between. Germline assignment: CDR1 SGHNT and CDR2 YYREEE (reference sequence).